These 5 T cell receptor beta chains share one sample of origin, sequenced in a study of early T cells in non-severe SARS-CoV-2 infection. TCRdb redid the calling of the 5' RACE reads with MiXCR, one entry per CDR3 protein. The repertoire consists of approximately 47,000 distinct CDR3 sequences, with 6.2% occurring once and the leading ten covering around 7%. Material: whole blood, obtained at baseline. These receptors all come from an adult who was a healthcare worker with PCR-confirmed SARS-CoV-2 infection or an uninfected control (not recorded which).

This clonotype was detected only a few times. The rearrangement uses TRBV3-1 and TRBJ2-2; D uncertain. Germline-derived CDR1 and CDR2 are LGHDT and YNNKEL (reference sequence). The CDR3 totals 15 residues. V was clipped by 0 bases and J by 2 bases, with 7 bases between them. Here the CDR3 reads CASSQEGFNTGELFF. The DNA of the CDR3 is TGTGCCAGCAGCCAAGAGGGGTTTAACACCGGGGAGCTGTTTTTT.

V gene TRBV10-2 combines with J gene TRBJ2-1; 8 bases map to TRBD1. The CDR3 covers 13 residues. The V and J ends lost 6 bases and 9 bases, in that order; junction bases with no gene match: 7. The germline V gene has CDR1 WSHSY and CDR2 SAAADI. DNA of the CDR3: TGCGCCAGCAGCGTTAACAGGGGGAGTGAGCAGTTCTTC. It translates to CASSVNRGSEQFF.

This clonotype was detected only a few times. The chain is built from TRBV3-1 and TRBJ2-2, with TRBD2 matching 7 bases. V lost 4 bases, J lost 5 bases, and 10 bases stayed unmatched. CDR1 LGHDT and CDR2 YNNKEL come from the germline V gene (reference sequence). This CDR3 is built from 16 residues. The CDR3 region is CASSRLGGSETGELFF. The CDR3 DNA sequence: TGTGCCAGCAGCCGGCTCGGCGGGAGTGAGACCGGGGAGCTGTTTTTT.

The gene calls are TRBV19 and TRBJ2-1; 7 bases agree with TRBD2. CDR1 is LNHDA and CDR2 is SQIVND in the germline V gene (reference sequence). V lost 5 bases, J lost 4 bases, and 5 bases stayed unmatched. This CDR3 is built from 14 residues. CDR3 loop: CASSLGLLYNEQFF. CDR3 nucleotide sequence: TGTGCCAGTAGTCTGGGACTATTATACAATGAGCAGTTCTTC.

This clonotype was found many times. The chain employs TRBV6-1 and TRBJ2-7; the match to TRBD2 covers 11 bases. Germline CDR1 MNHNS, CDR2 SASEGT. The CDR3 runs 14 residues. V lost 5 bases to trimming and J lost 0 bases; unmatched junction nucleotides: 0. CDR3 amino acids: CASSTSGSSYEQYF. CDR3 DNA sequence: TGTGCCAGCAGTACTAGCGGGAGCTCCTACGAGCAGTACTTC.